Sequencing of this TCR beta chain was carried out in a study of cytomegalovirus exposure and HLA in healthy donors. In the case of this clone: No antigen is known for it.

Trimming cost V 4 bases and J 8 bases; bases outside gene matches: 4. Germline loops: CDR1 MDHEN, CDR2 SYDVKM. CDR3 size: 13 residues. Clones were sequenced by immunoSEQ multiplex PCR, and TCRdb holds only the in-frame ones, with some missing. The table has 80,000 to 100,000 clones, roughly 87% seen once. Overall study findings and caveats: Most TCR sequences were seen very rarely across donors, but some public TCRs occurred in many. Three CMV-associated chains were confirmed in vitro to be specific for CMV antigens. The tendency of first-cohort TCR clusters to co-occur in the 100 to 150 validation repertoires was identified by a subsequent analysis.

This TCR was sampled from a woman aged 25 to 39 in good health and CMV-seronegative. This chain connects TRBV28 to TRBJ1-2; TRBD1 aligns across 10 bases. Sequenced input: PBMCs. In nucleotides, the CDR3 is TGTGCCAGCAGTTCGACAGGGGGCATCGGCTACACCTTC. Translation gives CASSSTGGIGYTF.